The TCR beta chain under discussion was sequenced for a study of molecular identifiers for immune sequencing clone quantification. TCRdb itself ran the PCR reads through MiXCR, one entry per CDR3 protein. Among approximately 500,000 distinct CDR3 sequences, roughly 24% were seen once, and the ten largest hold roughly 0.77%. Germline loops: CDR1 MNHEY, CDR2 SVGEGT. Trimming took off 4 bases at V and 7 bases at J, with 14 bases between the two ends. The CDR3 totals 14 residues. This TCR derives from a human donor in good health. Some libraries in this study had Jurkat cell RNA spiked in. Source material: naive CD8+ T cells from blood, with Jurkat cell RNA spiked in. Noted subset: FACS-sorted CD8+CD4-CCR7+CD45RA+ naive T cells. V is TRBV6-2 or TRBV6-3 and J is TRBJ2-1, with D hard to call. The CDR3 loop is CASSFEVEGNEQFF. Here the CDR3 DNA reads TGTGCCAGCAGTTTTGAAGTAGAAGGGAATGAGCAGTTCTTC.